A selection of T cell receptor beta chains follows, all from one sample in a study of blood T cell repertoires in COVID-19. Generated by immunoSEQ multiplex PCR, the TCRdb table keeps only in-frame clones and is missing some. This table holds about 300,000 clones, approximately 85% found once. The sequenced sample was peripheral blood. The receptors here all came from a human donor in a cohort sampled during active COVID-19. Each CDR3 is given with its conserved first and last residue. A D gene is named only where the DNA matches it firmly. Expanded clones get a size class; other rows say once, few or many, or leave the size out.

size: NA
J: TRBJ2-5
D: TRBD2
V: TRBV5-1
CDR3: CASTTGGVLGTQYF
DNA: TGCGCCAGCACCACGGGAGGTGTCCTAGGGACCCAGTACTTC

size: NA
J: TRBJ2-7
D: NA
V: TRBV19
CDR3: CASSSGRDYEQYF
DNA: TGTGCCAGTAGTAGTGGCAGGGACTACGAGCAGTACTTC

size: NA
J: TRBJ1-1
D: NA
V: TRBV6-5
CDR3: CASAYVGEASSF
DNA: TGTGCCAGCGCGTACGTTGGGGAGGCATCCTCATTT

size: once
J: TRBJ2-5
D: TRBD1
V: TRBV5-1
CDR3: CASSPDRVGYQETQYF
DNA: TGCGCCAGCAGCCCTGACAGGGTAGGATACCAAGAGACCCAGTACTTC

size: once
J: TRBJ2-7
D: TRBD1
V: TRBV19
CDR3: CASRGDRGREQYF
DNA: TGTGCCAGTAGGGGAGACAGGGGGCGTGAGCAGTACTTC

size: NA
J: TRBJ2-1
D: TRBD1
V: TRBV2
CDR3: CASDPGTGLDNEQFF
DNA: TGTGCCAGTGACCCCGGGACAGGTCTCGACAATGAGCAGTTCTTC

size: NA
J: TRBJ2-3
D: NA
V: TRBV9
CDR3: CASSVVSSTDTQYF
DNA: TGTGCCAGCAGCGTAGTGAGTAGCACAGATACGCAGTATTTT

size: many
J: TRBJ1-5
D: TRBD1
V: TRBV10-3
CDR3: CAISPDRDNQPQHF
DNA: TGTGCCATCAGCCCTGACAGGGACAATCAGCCCCAGCATTTT

size: NA
J: TRBJ1-5
D: NA
V: TRBV19
CDR3: CASSIPADSGSLGNQPQHF
DNA: TGTGCCAGTAGTATCCCGGCGGACAGTGGATCCCTAGGCAATCAGCCCCAGCATTTT

size: NA
J: TRBJ2-3
D: TRBD1
V: TRBV7-2
CDR3: CASSQGQGRGTQYF
DNA: TGTGCCAGCAGCCAGGGACAGGGGAGAGGTACGCAGTATTTT

size: NA
J: TRBJ2-5
D: NA
V: TRBV5-1
CDR3: CASSFGGYQETQYF
DNA: TGCGCCAGCAGCTTTGGAGGATACCAAGAGACCCAGTACTTC

size: few
J: TRBJ1-6
D: TRBD1
V: TRBV19
CDR3: CASRQDRADSPLHF
DNA: TGTGCCAGTAGACAAGACAGGGCGGATTCACCCCTCCACTTT

size: NA
J: TRBJ1-4
D: NA
V: TRBV2
CDR3: CATRTGTSNEKLFF
DNA: TGTGCCACCCGTACCGGGACTTCTAATGAAAAACTGTTTTTT

size: once
J: TRBJ2-7
D: NA
V: TRBV7-2
CDR3: CASSSSRLTYEQYF
DNA: TGTGCCAGCAGCTCTTCCAGGTTAACCTACGAGCAGTACTTC

size: NA
J: TRBJ2-3
D: TRBD2
V: TRBV24-1
CDR3: CATSDRLAGVMTDTQYF
DNA: TGTGCCACCAGTGATCGACTAGCGGGAGTGATGACAGATACGCAGTATTTT

size: NA
J: TRBJ1-4
D: NA
V: TRBV4-1
CDR3: CASSQVYGLNEKLFF
DNA: TGCGCCAGCAGCCAAGTATACGGACTTAATGAAAAACTGTTTTTT

size: NA
J: TRBJ2-3
D: NA
V: TRBV6-5
CDR3: CASLRTGADTQYF
DNA: TGTGCCAGCCTCCGTACTGGGGCGGATACGCAGTATTTT

size: NA
J: TRBJ1-2
D: NA
V: TRBV20-1
CDR3: CSLREGYTF
DNA: TGCAGCCTGAGGGAGGGCTACACCTTC

size: NA
J: TRBJ2-2
D: TRBD2
V: TRBV4-1
CDR3: CASSQDPLSGSAGELFF
DNA: TGCGCCAGCAGCCAAGATCCGTTAAGCGGGAGCGCCGGGGAGCTGTTTTTT

size: NA
J: TRBJ2-3
D: TRBD2
V: TRBV7-2
CDR3: CASSQMLAGVPYF
DNA: TGTGCCAGCAGCCAAATGTTAGCGGGAGTGCCGTATTTT

size: few
J: TRBJ2-5
D: TRBD2
V: TRBV3-1/TRBV3-2
CDR3: CASSARLAGGRETQYF
DNA: TGTGCCAGCAGCGCAAGACTAGCGGGAGGGAGGGAGACCCAGTACTTC

size: few
J: TRBJ2-7
D: NA
V: TRBV5-1
CDR3: CASSLDGTGVAEQYF
DNA: TGCGCCAGCAGCTTGGATGGAACTGGTGTAGCCGAGCAGTACTTC

size: NA
J: TRBJ1-2
D: NA
V: TRBV28
CDR3: CASYLMGRGVYGYTF
DNA: TGTGCCAGCTATCTTATGGGGCGGGGAGTCTATGGCTACACCTTC

size: few
J: TRBJ2-1
D: TRBD2
V: TRBV7-2
CDR3: CASSSGLAGGGYEQFF
DNA: TGTGCCAGCAGCTCGGGACTAGCGGGCGGAGGGTATGAGCAGTTCTTC

size: NA
J: TRBJ2-3
D: NA
V: TRBV7-2
CDR3: CASSLVGTLDTDTQYF
DNA: TGTGCCAGCAGCTTAGTTGGGACTCTCGACACAGATACGCAGTATTTT

size: NA
J: TRBJ1-2
D: TRBD1
V: TRBV29-1
CDR3: CSVATGSSYGYTF
DNA: TGCAGCGTAGCGACAGGGAGCAGCTATGGCTACACCTTC

size: NA
J: TRBJ2-5
D: TRBD2
V: TRBV27
CDR3: CASSKGRVQETQYF
DNA: TGTGCCAGCAGTAAAGGGAGGGTTCAAGAGACCCAGTACTTC

size: NA
J: TRBJ1-1
D: TRBD1
V: TRBV7-2
CDR3: CASSTRQGANTEAFF
DNA: TGTGCCAGCAGCACCCGACAGGGGGCGAACACTGAAGCTTTCTTT

size: NA
J: TRBJ2-3
D: TRBD2
V: TRBV7-2
CDR3: CASILLAGGGDTQYF
DNA: TGTGCCAGCATCCTACTAGCGGGAGGGGGAGATACGCAGTATTTT